This TCR beta chain was identified during a study of T cell responses to AZD1222 COVID-19 vaccine. Trimming took off 6 bases at V and 6 bases at J, with 9 bases between the two ends. The CDR3 loop spans 12 amino acids. The germline CDR1 and CDR2 sequences are MNHEY and SVGAGI. TCRdb's table, derived via immunoSEQ multiplex PCR, lists solely in-frame clones and lacks some. The sample holds 100,000 or so clones, roughly 90% seen once. The chain uses TRBV6-5 and TRBJ1-5; the D is unclear. The sequence derives from an adult in good health. Source: peripheral blood, taken on day 0 of AZD1222 vaccination. CDR3: CASSPQTQPQHF. In nucleotides, the CDR3 is TGTGCCAGCAGCCCCCAAACTCAGCCCCAGCATTTT.